This is a list of T cell receptor beta chains from one sample in a study of OX40 agonist ivuxolimab in advanced cancers. The repertoire was sequenced with immunoSEQ multiplex PCR; TCRdb's copy has only in-frame clones and lacks some. The sample carries approximately 23,000 clones, around 67% recorded once. The material sequenced was CD4+ or CD8+ T cells sorted from blood, taken in a trial of the OX40 agonist ivuxolimab. These receptors came from an adult with an advanced solid tumor such as melanoma, head and neck, liver or kidney cancer. Both conserved end residues are part of each CDR3. D genes are given only for firm matches. The listing skips clone size in some rows; elsewhere it reads once, few, many or a size class.

TRBV19	-	medium-sized	TRBJ1-5	CASSIGTLSNQPQHF
TRBV28	-	-	TRBJ2-7	CASSYSNRDEQYF
TRBV2	TRBD1	-	TRBJ2-7	CASSEGSGGSYEQYF
TRBV27	TRBD2	-	TRBJ2-1	CASSSLIPRGGRPSNEQFF
TRBV6-6	-	-	TRBJ2-7	CASSYSSLYEQYF
TRBV7-6	-	-	TRBJ2-3	CASSLAGGRDTQYF
TRBV7-6	-	-	TRBJ1-5	CASSLSPARNQPQHF
TRBV7-9	-	-	TRBJ2-6	CASSVQLYQQSRANVLTF
TRBV7-8	TRBD1	few	TRBJ2-7	CASSLGTGLSYEQYF
TRBV9	-	-	TRBJ2-1	CASSVEVSAYNEQFF
TRBV6-1	-	-	TRBJ1-4	CASSETQGGNEKLFF
TRBV28	-	-	TRBJ2-4	CASSLRDSKNIQYF
TRBV6-5	TRBD1	-	TRBJ1-2	CASSYGQGEYGYTF
TRBV6-5	-	once	TRBJ2-1	CASSYSARGNEQFF
TRBV11-2	-	medium-sized	TRBJ2-7	CASSLGGKQYF
TRBV29-1	TRBD2	-	TRBJ2-3	CSVEPLTSGEADTQYF
TRBV10-3	TRBD1	few	TRBJ2-5	CAISGIRDRASGYQETQYF
TRBV7-8	-	many	TRBJ2-3	CASSAVGTDTQYF
TRBV7-9	-	few	TRBJ2-7	CASSLDPGSHEQYF
TRBV6-5	TRBD1	-	TRBJ2-5	CASSGGQGQGTQYF
TRBV6-5	TRBD1	-	TRBJ2-2	CASSWNPGQGTGELFF
TRBV6-5	-	-	TRBJ2-7	CASVGRGEHEQYF
TRBV29-1	TRBD1	-	TRBJ2-2	CSVEAPGQGDPGELFF
TRBV7-9	-	-	TRBJ2-5	CASSLKGVRETQYF
TRBV27	-	-	TRBJ1-2	CASTPGAGRGYGYTF
TRBV10-2	TRBD1	once	TRBJ2-7	CASSELTGFYEQYF
TRBV28	-	-	TRBJ2-7	CASNGRRSYEQYF
TRBV27	-	-	TRBJ1-2	CASSPVDLGAFYGYTF
TRBV2	TRBD1	-	TRBJ2-1	CASRAGTGESYNEQFF
TRBV5-4	-	-	-	CASSPSVGASSYEQYF
TRBV5-6	-	few	TRBJ1-2	CASSLGQSLYGYTF
TRBV6-1	-	few	TRBJ2-5	CASSALFTGGLRETQYF
TRBV7-9	-	once	TRBJ1-4	CASSSVNEKLFF
TRBV27	-	-	TRBJ1-2	CASWGFPGYTF
TRBV5-5	-	-	TRBJ2-7	CASSQGDGLAVYEQYF
TRBV7-3	-	-	TRBJ2-1	CASSLEGANVYNEQFF
TRBV4-1	-	-	TRBJ1-4	CASSRILSNEKLFF
TRBV7-3	-	-	TRBJ2-5	CASSPGTHTWETQYF
TRBV6-5	-	-	TRBJ2-7	CASPGGSSYEQYF
TRBV7-9	-	-	TRBJ2-3	CASNHPDTQYF
TRBV7-6	TRBD2	-	TRBJ2-1	CASSLGSSGVYNEQFF
TRBV28	-	-	TRBJ1-1	CASSFLSLRVNTEAFF
TRBV7-9	TRBD1	-	TRBJ1-2	CASSTDRGRDGYTF
TRBV7-9	-	once	TRBJ1-1	CASSFIQGLGTEAFF
TRBV11-1	-	-	TRBJ2-5	CASSLWGRLYQETQYF
TRBV28	-	-	TRBJ2-7	CASSLIAPRTARTPESYEQYF
TRBV5-1	TRBD1	-	TRBJ2-7	CASSPMTGGPYEQYF
TRBV5-1	-	-	TRBJ1-2	CASSLAGTGYGYTF
TRBV27	-	-	TRBJ1-1	CASSGDRDRAFF
TRBV5-1	-	-	TRBJ1-1	CASSRLQPAEAFF
TRBV5-1	-	-	TRBJ2-5	CASSLVGAALETQYF
TRBV30	-	-	TRBJ2-7	CAWTHPGQGVYEQYF
TRBV9	TRBD1	-	TRBJ1-2	CASSPADRANYGYTF
TRBV5-4	-	-	TRBJ2-7	CASSSTGFGSGEQYF
TRBV6-6	-	-	TRBJ2-7	CASSYLPGYEQYF